The next 27 T cell receptor beta chains were all read from a single sample in a study of regulatory T cells in long-lasting Graves disease. Specified time point: persistent/refractory GD, antithyroid drugs over 5 years with positive TRAb. There was RNA extracted from PBMCs, and the TCR library was made from it. With iRepertoire HTBI primers and Arm-PCR of CDR3 regions, TCR beta libraries were built. Each CDR3 protein is one row after TCRdb ran MiXCR on the multiplex PCR reads. The sample lists 500,000 to 800,000 distinct CDR3 sequences, around 30% occurring once. The sample was peripheral blood mononuclear cells (PBMCs), taken when the disease was refractory, from a patient treated with antithyroid drugs. These receptors all stem from a female donor with Graves disease.

This CDR3 reads CAISDGTHTGANVLTF. The DNA for the CDR3 is TGTGCCATCAGTGACGGCACCCATACTGGGGCCAACGTCCTGACTTTC. The chain joins TRBV10-3 to TRBJ2-6; D remains ambiguous. Germline CDR1 reads ENHRY; CDR2 reads SYGVKD. V was pared by 3 bases and J by 2 bases, with 11 bases between. This CDR3 spans 16 amino acids.

This clonotype was detected a few times. V is TRBV6-1 and J is TRBJ2-7; 7 nucleotides line up with TRBD1. V lost 6 bases to trimming and J lost 3 bases; unmatched junction nucleotides: 8. This CDR3 spans 14 amino acids. Looked up from germline, CDR1 is MNHNS and CDR2 is SASEGT. The CDR3 DNA reads as TGTGCCAGCAGCGCCCGGGACAGCTACTACGAGCAGTACTTC. Its protein is CASSARDSYYEQYF.

A word on this clonotype: This sequence may be a read error, since a much larger clone differs from it by one base. The J gene is TRBJ1-1, the V gene TRBV12-3 or TRBV12-4; D is unresolved. This CDR3 spans 13 amino acids. V lost 3 bases, J lost 7 bases, and 12 bases lay in between. The CDR3, as DNA: TGTGCCAGCAGTTTCGAGGGAGATGGTGAAGCTTTCTTT. Translating it yields CASSFEGDGEAFF.

This clonotype was seen only a few times. This sequence joins TRBV25-1 and TRBJ1-4, with 8 bases lining up with TRBD1. CDR3 size: 18 residues. The germline gives CDR1 MGHDK, CDR2 SYGVNS. The J segment lost 0 bases and the V segment lost 2 bases, leaving 8 bases of the junction unmatched. CDR3: CASSEPGTGLATNEKLFF. The CDR3 DNA reads as TGTGCCAGCAGTGAACCCGGGACAGGCCTTGCAACTAATGAAAAACTGTTTTTT.

This chain uses TRBV6-1 with TRBJ2-3, with D unresolved. The germline CDR1 and CDR2 sequences are MNHNS and SASEGT. This CDR3 region has 12 residues. The ends were cut back, 7 bases at V and 4 bases at J, with 9 bases in the middle. The CDR3 nucleotides are TGTGCCAGCAAGATCAGGTCAGATACGCAGTATTTT. Translating gives CASKIRSDTQYF.

At least ten counts were recorded for this clonotype. The J gene is TRBJ2-7, the V gene TRBV6-1; 8 nucleotides match TRBD2. Per the germline V gene, CDR1 is MNHNS and CDR2 is SASEGT. Unmatched junction bases numbered 7, after V lost 7 bases and J lost 2 bases. The CDR3 is 14 residues long. The CDR3 here is CASKLAGPAYEQYF. CDR3 in DNA: TGTGCCAGCAAATTAGCGGGACCCGCCTACGAGCAGTACTTC.

This clonotype was detected only a few times. The chain uses TRBV27 and TRBJ2-5; 9 bases fit TRBD2. CDR1 and CDR2 from the germline V gene are MNHEY and SMNVEV (reference sequence). The CDR3 extends over 17 amino acids. After removal of 5 bases from V and 2 bases from J, the junction contained 12 bases not matched to a gene. This CDR3 reads CASSLLAGARAQETQYF. DNA for the CDR3: TGTGCCAGCAGTCTCTTAGCGGGAGCGAGGGCACAAGAGACCCAGTACTTC.

V and J are TRBV20-1 and TRBJ1-2; the match to TRBD1 covers 10 bases. Germline CDR1 DFQATT, CDR2 SNEGSKA (reference sequence). This CDR3 is built from 12 residues. V dropped 2 bases and J dropped 8; count of bases not matched to a gene: 2. The CDR3 coding sequence is TGCAGTGCTAGACCGACAGGGGGCGGCTACACCTTC. Its translation is CSARPTGGGYTF.

This chain links TRBV12-5 with TRBJ1-3, with TRBD1 matching over 9 bases. This CDR3 contains 14 residues. Unmatched junction bases numbered 5, after V lost 7 bases and J lost 4 bases. Germline lookup yields CDR1 LGHNT and CDR2 FRNRAP. The CDR3 nucleotides read TGTGCTAGTGCCTTGGACAGGGGAGGAAACACCATATATTTT. It encodes CASALDRGGNTIYF. Based on the CDR3 plus reference TRBV12-5 and TRBJ1-3, the full variable domain is DARVTQTPRHKVTEMGQEVTMRCQPILGHNTVFWYRQTMMQGLELLAYFRNRAPLDDSGMPKDRFSAEMPDATLATLKIQPSEPRDSAVYFCASALDRGGNTIYFGEGSWLTVV.

CDR3 DNA: TGTGCCAGCAGTGAAAGCCAGGGGGCGAACACCGGGGAGCTGTTTTTT. Its protein is CASSESQGANTGELFF. This rearrangement joins TRBV6-1 to TRBJ2-2, with 7 bases aligning to TRBD1. This CDR3 is built from 16 residues. V was pared by 2 bases and J by 0 bases, with 3 bases of the junction left unmatched. In germline, CDR1 is MNHNS, CDR2 SASEGT.

The table lists this clonotype with a few counts. V and J are TRBV10-3 and TRBJ2-7; the D gene is possibly TRBD2 (6 bases). V gave up 6 bases and J gave up 7 bases, with 19 bases separating them. The CDR3 sequence is 14 residues long. Germline-derived CDR1 and CDR2 are ENHRY and SYGVKD. Here the CDR3 DNA reads TGTGCCATCAGCTCTCCGGGACTGGGGGGAGAGCAGTACTTC. Translating gives CAISSPGLGGEQYF.

This clonotype was recorded many times. The chain couples TRBV6-5 to TRBJ1-4; D unresolved. V was trimmed by 0 bases and J by 6 bases, leaving 14 bases between them. This CDR3 has 16 amino acids. From germline, CDR1 is MNHEY and CDR2 SVGAGI. For the CDR3, the DNA is TGTGCCAGCAGTTACTCCGGGGTAGGAGGTTATGAAAAACTGTTTTTT. It specifies CASSYSGVGGYEKLFF.

V gene TRBV14 combines with J gene TRBJ1-6; the D is unclear. Germline assignment: CDR1 SGHDN and CDR2 FVKESK. V was shortened by 2 bases and J by 9 bases, with 5 bases between the two germline ends. This CDR3 region has 12 residues. CDR3 loop: CASSQRASPLHF. The CDR3, as DNA: TGTGCCAGCAGCCAAAGGGCTTCACCCCTCCACTTT. Using reference TRBV14 and TRBJ1-6 for the parts outside the CDR3, the full variable domain is EAGVTQFPSHSVIEKGQTVTLRCDPISGHDNLYWYRRVMGKEIKFLLHFVKESKQDESGMPNNRFLAERTGGTYSTLKVQPAELEDSGVYFCASSQRASPLHFGNGTRLTVT.

The rearrangement uses TRBV6-2 or TRBV6-3 and TRBJ1-5; the D is unclear. V was trimmed by 6 bases and J by 3 bases, leaving 15 bases between them. CDR1 and CDR2 (germline): MNHEY, SVGEGT. This CDR3 spans 15 amino acids. The CDR3 reads CASSPSQLSNQPQHF. The CDR3 DNA reads TGTGCCAGCAGCCCCTCTCAGTTATCCAATCAGCCCCAGCATTTT.

The rearrangement links TRBV15 to TRBJ2-3; 7 positions match TRBD2. V lost 0 bases to trimming and J lost 5 bases; unmatched junction nucleotides: 2. This CDR3 is built from 14 residues. Germline V CDR1 and CDR2: LNHNV, YYDKDF (reference sequence). The CDR3 spells CATSREGLKDTQYF. The CDR3 coding sequence is TGTGCCACCAGCAGAGAGGGACTAAAAGATACGCAGTATTTT.

V is TRBV12-3 or TRBV12-4 and J is TRBJ2-2; 10 bases fit TRBD1. The CDR3 contains 16 residues. V was pared by 4 bases and J by 4 bases, with 6 bases of the junction left unmatched. Written as DNA, the CDR3 is TGTGCCAGCAGTTCCCCCGGGACAGGGGCCACCGGGGAGCTGTTTTTT. This sequence encodes CASSSPGTGATGELFF.

The rearrangement links TRBV25-1 to TRBJ2-7; no definite D call. V was clipped by 5 bases and J by 2 bases, with 16 bases between them. CDR1 is MGHDK, CDR2 SYGVNS, per germline. This CDR3 contains 15 residues. The CDR3 region is CASSLQRGLAYEQYF. Written as DNA, the CDR3 is TGTGCCAGCAGTTTGCAGAGAGGTCTTGCCTACGAGCAGTACTTC.

The rearrangement joins TRBV28 to TRBJ1-1; D might be TRBD1 (5 bases). V lost 8 bases to trimming and J lost 6 bases, with 16 bases between them. CDR1 is MDHEN and CDR2 is SYDVKM in the germline V gene. This CDR3 has 13 amino acids. CDR3 residues: CASLRRGRSEAFF. The CDR3 coding sequence is TGTGCCAGCCTCCGCCGGGGGAGGTCTGAAGCTTTCTTT.

This chain connects TRBV6-1 to TRBJ1-1; a weak D match, TRBD1 (5 bases). CDR1 MNHNS and CDR2 SASEGT come from the germline V gene. Deletions cut 0 bases from V and 0 bases from J, with 8 bases between. CDR3 size: 15 residues. This CDR3 is CASSEARGLNTEAFF. CDR3 DNA: TGTGCCAGCAGTGAAGCGCGGGGCTTGAACACTGAAGCTTTCTTT.

This chain uses TRBV6-1 with TRBJ1-1; TRBD1 is a possible D gene (6 bases). This CDR3 is 16 amino acids long. Germline values: CDR1 MNHNS, CDR2 SASEGT. The ends were cut back, 7 bases at V and 4 bases at J, with 22 bases in the middle. The CDR3: CASKVRGLVRSTEAFF. Written as DNA, the CDR3 is TGTGCCAGCAAGGTCAGGGGATTAGTGCGGAGCACTGAAGCTTTCTTT.

In this sample, this clonotype turned up a few times. This chain uses TRBV19 with TRBJ1-4; perhaps TRBD1 as D (5 bases). Germline V gives CDR1 LNHDA, CDR2 SQIVND (reference sequence). This CDR3 spans 13 amino acids. The V gene lost 6 bases and the J gene lost 7 bases, with 12 bases spanning the gap. The CDR3, as DNA: TGTGCCAGTAGCGGGGACGAGCGTGAAAAACTGTTTTTT. As protein: CASSGDEREKLFF.

This clonotype was recorded at least ten times. The CDR3 DNA reads TGTGCCAGCAGTGTGAAGTACGAGCAGTACTTC. Encoded protein: CASSVKYEQYF. This chain uses TRBV2 with TRBJ2-7, with D unclear. The ends were cut back, 4 bases at V and 4 bases at J, with 5 bases in the middle. CDR3 length: 11 residues. Germline values: CDR1 SNHLY, CDR2 FYNNEI. Full variable domain (remainder filled in from reference TRBV2 and TRBJ2-7): EPEVTQTPSHQVTQMGQEVILRCVPISNHLYFYWYRQILGQKVEFLVSFYNNEISEKSEIFDDQFSVERPDGSNFTLKIRSTKLEDSAMYFCASSVKYEQYFGPGTRLTVT.

This clonotype was observed a few times. V gene TRBV28 combines with J gene TRBJ1-5; the match to TRBD1 covers 7 bases. The CDR3 is 15 amino acids. Losses at the gene ends were 5 bases for V and 7 bases for J; bases not matched to a gene: 11. Germline lookup yields CDR1 MDHEN and CDR2 SYDVKM. CDR3 sequence reads: CASSPLTGVGQPQHF. In nucleotides, the CDR3 is TGTGCCAGCAGTCCTCTTACAGGGGTCGGGCAGCCCCAGCATTTT.

This rearrangement joins TRBV12-3 or TRBV12-4 to TRBJ1-5, with D possibly matching TRBD1 (5 bases). V was pared by 2 bases and J by 0 bases, with 11 bases between. The CDR3 spans 16 residues. The CDR3 DNA sequence: TGTGCCAGCAGTTTATTAGACAGAAATAGCAATCAGCCCCAGCATTTT. Protein product: CASSLLDRNSNQPQHF.

This clonotype was picked up a small number of times. The CDR3 DNA is TGTGCCAGCAGCCAAGAGGGACAGGGATTCGGGGAGCTGTTTTTT. Translating it yields CASSQEGQGFGELFF. The rearrangement links TRBV3-1 to TRBJ2-2; 9 bases are a match to TRBD1. In germline, CDR1 is LGHDT, CDR2 YNNKEL (reference sequence). Trimming removed 0 bases from V and 7 bases from J; junction bases left unmatched: 3. The CDR3 is 15 residues long.

The chain combines TRBV15 with TRBJ1-2; D gene unclear. The germline V gene has CDR1 LNHNV and CDR2 YYDKDF (reference sequence). The CDR3 is 13 amino acids. V shed 5 bases and J shed 7 bases, with 14 bases lying between them. Here the CDR3 reads CATSPERYGGYTF. The CDR3 nucleotides are TGTGCCACCAGCCCCGAGAGATACGGTGGCTACACCTTC.

V is TRBV20-1 and J is TRBJ1-3; no clear D. The CDR3 is made up of 14 amino acids. Trimming took off 2 bases at V and 0 bases at J, with 8 bases between the two ends. The germline CDR1 and CDR2 sequences are DFQATT and SNEGSKA (reference sequence). The CDR3 loop is CSARPDNSGNTIYF. CDR3 DNA sequence: TGCAGTGCTAGACCTGACAACTCTGGAAACACCATATATTTT.